This record covers a single TCR beta chain. As yet, its antigen is unknown. TCRdb's copy holds only in-frame clones and misses some; the assay was immunoSEQ multiplex PCR. Here the sample spans 65,000 to 75,000 clones, approximately 80% being singletons. This specimen belongs to a study of T cell responses to AZD1222 COVID-19 vaccine. The study, taken as a whole, reports: Seropositivity was recorded at baseline in only a handful of AZD1222 recipients.

Per the germline V gene, CDR1 is MDHEN and CDR2 is SYDVKM. This CDR3 region has 15 residues. V gave up 7 bases and J gave up 6 bases, with 19 bases separating them. Sequences were derived from peripheral blood, sampled on day 0 of AZD1222 vaccination. The J gene is TRBJ2-1, the V gene TRBV28; tentatively, D is TRBD1 (6 bases). The sequence was collected from an adult in good health. The CDR3 DNA reads TGTGCCAGCACCGAGGACAGAAATAGTATCAATGAGCAGTTCTTC. Amino acid sequence: CASTEDRNSINEQFF.